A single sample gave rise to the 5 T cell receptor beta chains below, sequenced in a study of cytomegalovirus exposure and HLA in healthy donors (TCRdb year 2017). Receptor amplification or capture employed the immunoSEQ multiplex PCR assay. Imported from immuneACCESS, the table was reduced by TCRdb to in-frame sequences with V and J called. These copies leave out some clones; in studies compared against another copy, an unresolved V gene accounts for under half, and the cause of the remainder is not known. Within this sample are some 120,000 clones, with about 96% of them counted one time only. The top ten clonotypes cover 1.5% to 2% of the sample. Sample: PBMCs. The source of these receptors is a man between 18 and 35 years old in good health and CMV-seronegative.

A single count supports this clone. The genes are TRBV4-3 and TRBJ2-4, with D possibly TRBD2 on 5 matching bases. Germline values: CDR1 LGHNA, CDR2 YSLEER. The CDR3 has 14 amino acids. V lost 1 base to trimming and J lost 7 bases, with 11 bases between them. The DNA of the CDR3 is TGCGCCAGCAGCCAAGGAGGGTTGAGGAACATTCAGTACTTC. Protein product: CASSQGGLRNIQYF.

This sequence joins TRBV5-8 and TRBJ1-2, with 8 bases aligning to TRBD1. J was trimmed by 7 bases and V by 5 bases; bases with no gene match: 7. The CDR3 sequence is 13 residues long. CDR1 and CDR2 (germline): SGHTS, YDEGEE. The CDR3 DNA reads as TGTGCCAGCAGTTCCTCCGGGACAGGTGGCTACACCTTC. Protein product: CASSSSGTGGYTF. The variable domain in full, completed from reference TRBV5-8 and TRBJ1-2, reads EAGVTQSPTHLIKTRGQQATLRCSPISGHTSVYWYQQALGLGLQFLLWYDEGEERNRGNFPPRFSGRQFPNYSSELNVNALELEDSALYLCASSSSGTGGYTFGSGTRLTVV.

CDR3 nucleotide sequence: TGCGCCAGCAGCCGATCGATTAGGACTAGCGGGAGAGATGAGCAGTTCTTC. It translates to CASSRSIRTSGRDEQFF. The V call is TRBV4-3, the J call TRBJ2-1, with 13 bases lining up with TRBD2. Germline V CDR1 and CDR2: LGHNA, YSLEER. The CDR3 runs to 17 residues. The V and J ends lost 4 bases and 8 bases, in that order; junction bases with no gene match: 11.

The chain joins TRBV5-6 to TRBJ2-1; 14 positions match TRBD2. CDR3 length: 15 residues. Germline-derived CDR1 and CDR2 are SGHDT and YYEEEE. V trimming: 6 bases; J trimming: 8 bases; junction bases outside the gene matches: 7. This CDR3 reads CASTSTSGRADEQFF. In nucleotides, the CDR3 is TGTGCCAGCACCTCGACTAGCGGGAGGGCAGATGAGCAGTTCTTC.

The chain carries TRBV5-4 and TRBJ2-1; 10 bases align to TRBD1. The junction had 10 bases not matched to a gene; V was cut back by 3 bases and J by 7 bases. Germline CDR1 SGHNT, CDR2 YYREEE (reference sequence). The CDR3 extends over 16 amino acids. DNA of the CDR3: TGTGCCAGCAGCTCCGTGTGGGGGACAGGGGAGAATGAGCAGTTCTTC. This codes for CASSSVWGTGENEQFF.